This TCR beta chain is drawn from a study of human T cells and chemical hapten exposure. The germline gives CDR1 LNHDA, CDR2 SQIVND (reference sequence). This CDR3 is 16 amino acids long. V gave up 6 bases and J gave up 0 bases; unmatched junction bases: 5. The time point denotes: pre-sensitization, week 0. Stated treatment: therapeutic diphenylcyclopropenone sensitization with weekly scalp DPC. In the authors' methods: There were a median of around 97,000 TCRs per sample, with a range from roughly 20,000 to 750,000. Using its own MiXCR run on the RACE reads, TCRdb lists one record per CDR3 protein. The V and J calls were determined by TCRdb, not by the authors. The sample comprises 35,000 to 50,000 distinct CDR3 sequences, 12% of which are singletons, and about 5.7% rests with the top ten. Concerning this clonotype: Its antigen is not identified.

Study-wide findings and caveats: Expanded TCRs created a significantly greater count of big CDR3 similarity clusters than controls did.

Sample: whole blood, taken in connection with sensitization to the hapten diphenylcyclopropenone (DPC). This TCR came from a woman in her 30s with alopecia areata. Some clones in this sample may be carry-over from other donors' samples. The chain is built from TRBV19 and TRBJ2-6; 7 bases line up with TRBD1. The CDR3 protein is CASRLAGGSGANVLTF. CDR3 coding DNA: TGTGCCAGTAGGCTGGCAGGGGGCTCTGGGGCCAACGTCCTGACTTTC.